A selection of T cell receptor beta chains follows, all from one sample in a study of blood T cells in healthy people across ages. In TCRdb, the 5' RACE reads were re-called with MiXCR into one record per CDR3 protein. The data show fewer than 1,000,000 distinct CDR3 sequences, about 42% seen once. The sequencing input was blood. These receptors were taken from an elderly man in good health. Each CDR3 is given with its conserved first and last residue. A D gene is named only where the DNA matches it firmly. Size is omitted from some rows. Given values are once, few, many or a class for expanded clones.

d_call clone_size j_call v_call cdr3_aa cdr3_nt
TRBD2 - TRBJ2-1 TRBV29-1 CSVGGGGSGGLADYNEQFF TGCAGCGTTGGAGGGGGGGGTAGCGGGGGACTAGCGGACTACAATGAGCAGTTCTTC
- once TRBJ2-5 TRBV7-2 CASSLGSASDNEQYF TGTGCCAGCAGCCTCGGGAGTGCCTCCGACAATGAGCAGTACTTC
- - TRBJ1-1 TRBV7-2 CASNIKILGTGLNTEAFF TGTGCCAGCAACATAAAGATTCTCGGGACGGGGTTGAACACTGAAGCTTTCTTT
- few TRBJ2-7 TRBV24-1 CATVYHGGTYYEQYF TGTGCCACTGTATACCATGGTGGAACGTACTACGAGCAGTACTTC
- - TRBJ2-5 TRBV27 CASSLVGNRETQYF TGTGCCAGCAGTTTAGTAGGGAATCGAGAGACCCAGTACTTC
TRBD1 few TRBJ2-4 TRBV9 CASSPRTGDIQYF TGTGCCAGCAGCCCGCGGACAGGGGACATTCAGTACTTC
- - TRBJ2-4 TRBV6-5 CASSYSGGTNIQYF TGTGCCAGCAGTTACTCGGGCGGTACAAACATTCAGTACTTC
TRBD1 - TRBJ2-1 TRBV7-9 CASNLRTGGSNEQFF TGTGCCAGCAACCTAAGGACAGGGGGCTCGAATGAGCAGTTCTTC
- - TRBJ1-1 TRBV25-1 CASSEYGGGAFF TGTGCCAGCAGTGAATACGGGGGGGGAGCTTTCTTT
- few TRBJ1-2 TRBV4-3 CASSQDLSTGYGYTF TGCGCCAGCAGCCAAGATCTGAGTACTGGCTATGGCTACACCTTC
TRBD1 few TRBJ1-5 TRBV6-5 CASSPTGTGGRQPQHF TGTGCCAGCAGCCCAACCGGGACAGGGGGCAGGCAGCCCCAGCATTTT
TRBD2 few TRBJ2-1 TRBV5-1 CASSLTEREDWGEQFF TGCGCCAGCAGCTTGACAGAGCGGGAGGATTGGGGTGAGCAGTTCTTC
- - TRBJ1-6 TRBV5-1 CASSLAGGSNSPLHF TGCGCCAGCAGCTTGGCCGGGGGATCTAATTCACCCCTCCACTTT
TRBD2 - TRBJ2-5 TRBV2 CASRTAGVGQETQYF TGTGCCAGCAGGACGGCGGGAGTCGGACAAGAGACCCAGTACTTC
TRBD1 once TRBJ2-3 TRBV29-1 CSVSRDRGGVDDAQYF TGCAGCGTTTCTAGGGACAGGGGAGGAGTGGATGATGCGCAGTATTTT
- - TRBJ1-5 TRBV4-1 CASSPEGGTYSNQPQHF TGCGCCAGCAGCCCAGAAGGGGGGACCTATAGCAATCAGCCCCAGCATTTT
- - TRBJ2-1 TRBV4-1 CASSRNSRSANNEQFF TGCGCCAGCAGCCGAAATAGCAGGAGCGCTAACAATGAGCAGTTCTTC
- once TRBJ1-5 TRBV12-3/TRBV12-4 CASSPHRDSNQPQHF TGTGCCAGCAGTCCACACAGGGACAGCAATCAGCCCCAGCATTTT
- few TRBJ1-4 TRBV15 CATSRDREGNEKLFF TGTGCCACCAGCAGAGATCGGGAGGGTAATGAAAAACTGTTTTTT
- few TRBJ1-2 TRBV4-2 CASSQRTEYGYTF TGTGCCAGCAGCCAACGGACTGAGTATGGCTACACCTTC
- few TRBJ2-3 TRBV30 CAWSVGTDTQYF TGTGCCTGGAGTGTAGGAACAGATACGCAGTATTTT
- many TRBJ1-2 TRBV7-2 CASSLAGRDYGYTF TGTGCCAGCAGTTTAGCGGGCAGGGACTATGGCTACACCTTC
- - TRBJ2-1 TRBV6-2/TRBV6-3 CASIQDGMAYRTQFF TGTGCCAGCATCCAGGATGGAATGGCCTACAGGACCCAGTTCTTC
TRBD1 many TRBJ1-1 TRBV7-2 CASSLRQGNTEAFF TGTGCCAGCAGCTTAAGACAGGGGAACACTGAAGCTTTCTTT
- - TRBJ2-3 TRBV28 CASSPQGLLTDTQYF TGTGCCAGCAGTCCACAGGGACTATTGACAGATACGCAGTATTTT
- - TRBJ2-2 TRBV20-1 CSAARSWGSGTGELFF TGCAGTGCCGCCCGGTCATGGGGGAGTGGGACCGGGGAGCTGTTTTTT
- once TRBJ2-3 TRBV29-1 CSVDRGRDTQYF TGCAGCGTTGACCGGGGACGGGATACGCAGTATTTT
- few TRBJ2-1 TRBV5-1 CASSLEGFSYEQFF TGCGCCAGCAGCTTAGAGGGGTTTAGCTATGAGCAGTTCTTC
TRBD2 - TRBJ2-1 TRBV9 CASTQTSGSRDEQFF TGTGCCAGCACCCAAACTAGCGGGAGTAGGGATGAGCAGTTCTTC
TRBD2 - TRBJ2-7 TRBV9 CASSVVQREAGEQYF TGTGCCAGCAGCGTAGTCCAGCGGGAGGCTGGCGAGCAGTACTTC
TRBD1 - TRBJ1-2 TRBV20-1 CSARDRDRDNYGYTF TGCAGTGCTAGGGATCGGGACAGGGACAACTATGGCTACACCTTC
- few TRBJ2-3 TRBV6-1 CASRQGPSTDTQYF TGTGCCAGCAGACAGGGCCCCAGCACAGATACGCAGTATTTT
TRBD2 - TRBJ2-3 TRBV4-2 CASSPRRLAGPDVSTGTQYF TGTGCCAGCAGCCCCCGAAGGCTAGCGGGGCCAGACGTTAGCACAGGTACGCAGTATTTT
- - TRBJ2-3 TRBV20-1 CSARDYRSDTQYF TGCAGTGCTAGAGATTACAGGTCAGATACGCAGTATTTT
TRBD2 few TRBJ2-7 TRBV7-9 CASSSSGSSYNEQYF TGTGCCAGCAGCTCGAGCGGGAGCTCCTACAATGAGCAGTACTTC
- - TRBJ2-3 TRBV7-2 CASSSPGATDTQYF TGTGCCAGCAGCTCCCCGGGGGCCACAGATACGCAGTATTTT
- few TRBJ2-1 TRBV10-2 CASRQGPSYNEQFF TGCGCCAGCAGGCAGGGACCATCGTACAATGAGCAGTTCTTC
- few TRBJ2-1 TRBV4-3 CASSQDAGLEQFF TGCGCCAGCAGCCAAGATGCAGGTCTTGAGCAGTTCTTC
- - TRBJ2-7 TRBV29-1 CSVGSTASKEQYF TGCAGCGTTGGATCCACAGCCTCCAAGGAGCAGTACTTC
- - TRBJ2-1 TRBV4-1 CASSPHPLVRTYNEQFF TGCGCCAGCAGCCCACACCCCCTAGTAAGAACTTACAATGAGCAGTTCTTC
- few TRBJ2-1 TRBV12-3/TRBV12-4 CASREGDDYYNEQFF TGTGCCAGCCGAGAGGGGGACGACTATTACAATGAGCAGTTCTTC
TRBD2 - TRBJ2-7 TRBV6-2/TRBV6-3 CASSYVAGGRYEQYF TGTGCCAGCAGCTACGTGGCGGGAGGGAGATACGAGCAGTACTTC
TRBD2 once TRBJ2-5 TRBV6-5 CASIRLANEQYF TGTGCCAGCATCAGACTAGCAAATGAGCAGTACTTC
- few TRBJ1-4 TRBV6-6 CASSFQGGSNEKLFF TGTGCCAGCAGTTTCCAGGGAGGGTCAAATGAAAAACTGTTTTTT
TRBD1 - TRBJ1-1 TRBV7-2 CASTRLTGAFF TGTGCCAGCACCCGTTTGACAGGGGCTTTCTTT
- - TRBJ2-1 TRBV12-3/TRBV12-4 CASSLGHYEQFF TGTGCCAGCAGTTTAGGGCACTACGAGCAGTTCTTC
- - TRBJ2-5 TRBV9 CASSGGATLGRETQYF TGTGCCAGCAGCGGAGGGGCCACCCTAGGCAGAGAGACCCAGTACTTC